These T cell receptor beta chains were read from a single sample in a study of blood T cell repertoires in COVID-19. Assay used: immunoSEQ multiplex PCR; TCRdb lists only in-frame clones, some missing. Of around 460,000 clones in the sample, about 90% were seen once. The sequenced material came from peripheral blood. The receptors were gathered from a man aged 18-30 years with COVID-19, enrolled during active disease. Both conserved end residues are trimmed from each CDR3. The D gene is left open where the match is weak.

>TRBV5-6|TRBD1
ASSLFRTGGTEAF
>TRBV5-1|TRBD2
ASSSQTSGGYNEQF
>TRBV5-1|-
ASSLDVSGGTDTQY
>TRBV27|-
ASSSEPGQPQH
>TRBV7-2|TRBD2
AVSGGPTGELF
>TRBV5-6|TRBD2
ASSSGLADEQY
>TRBV18|TRBD2
ASSPGGREGLDTQY
>TRBV20-1|TRBD1
SASRGQGSYQGEQY
>TRBV9|-
ASSEALQGPQY
>TRBV27|TRBD1
ASFRTGVTGELF
>TRBV2|TRBD2
ASRPLADFYNEQF
>TRBV19|TRBD1
ASSIEDRGHYGYT
>TRBV24-1|TRBD2
ATSGVTSGNIGETQY
>TRBV4-1|-
ASSQGLHVYEQY
>TRBV7-9|-
ASSLTLDEAF
>TRBV7-8|-
ASSLGFSGQQTFYGYT
>TRBV7-9|-
ASSLGVAGAEDGYT
>TRBV7-8|TRBD2
ASSPPTSGIRINIQY
>TRBV3-1/TRBV3-2|TRBD1
ASRWGTGGGYEQY
>TRBV6-5|-
ASTHGGTGELF
>TRBV5-1|TRBD2
ASSVSGLAVPDTQY
>TRBV11-2|TRBD1
ASSFEGTGIRGVRNEQF
>TRBV13|-
ASSTALGHNTGELF